This is a list of T cell receptor beta chains from one sample in a study of CD8+ T cells in alopecia areata. Assay: immunoSEQ multiplex PCR; the TCRdb copy retains only in-frame clones and omits some. Of over 150,000 clones in the sample, roughly 53% are singletons; the top ten hold about 12%. The input for sequencing was CD8+ T cells sorted from blood, taken at week 24, from a patient treated with tofacitinib. The source is a human donor with alopecia areata. The CDR3 runs from the conserved cysteine through the conserved F or W. D genes are given only for firm matches. The size field is filled for only some rows; it gives once, few, many or a size class.

len,d_gene,j_gene,abundance,v_gene,CDR3nt,CDR3aa
16,TRBD1,TRBJ2-1,few,TRBV29-1,TGCAGCGCCCCAGGGGGCGGTGAATTTACCTACAATGAGCAGTTCTTC,CSAPGGGEFTYNEQFF
13,-,TRBJ2-5,-,TRBV25-1,TGTGCCAGCAGTGAACCAGCAGGGGAGACCCAGTACTTC,CASSEPAGETQYF
13,TRBD2,TRBJ2-7,-,TRBV28,TGTGCCAGCAGTTTAGCGGGGGTAAACGAGCAGTACTTC,CASSLAGVNEQYF
14,-,TRBJ1-1,few,TRBV19,TGTGCCAGTATTGCGTTCGGCCTGAACACTGAAGCTTTCTTT,CASIAFGLNTEAFF
11,-,TRBJ2-3,-,TRBV14,TGTGCCAGCAGCCCGGGAGATACGCAGTATTTT,CASSPGDTQYF
16,TRBD1,TRBJ1-1,-,TRBV2,TGTGCCAGCAGTGATTCGGGACAGGACGCGGGGACTGAAGCTTTCTTT,CASSDSGQDAGTEAFF
15,-,TRBJ2-1,-,TRBV10-3,TGTGCCATCACCTCCCCGGGATCCTCATACAATGAGCAGTTCTTC,CAITSPGSSYNEQFF
13,-,TRBJ2-7,-,TRBV27,TGTGCCAGCAGCCCCAAACCTTTCTACGAGCAGTACTTC,CASSPKPFYEQYF
15,TRBD1,TRBJ2-4,few,TRBV9,TGTGCCAGCAGCGCATCCGGGACAGTGAAAAACATTCAGTACTTC,CASSASGTVKNIQYF
16,TRBD2,TRBJ2-2,few,TRBV7-9,TGTGCCAACCTCCAACTAGCGGGGCGAGACACCGGGGAGCTGTTTTTT,CANLQLAGRDTGELFF
13,-,TRBJ1-2,few,TRBV19,TGTGCCAGTAGTGAAGGGAATTCCTATGGCTACACCTTC,CASSEGNSYGYTF
15,TRBD1,TRBJ2-7,-,TRBV29-1,TGCAGCGTTGGACCGGGACAGGGTCATGCCTACGAGCAGTACTTC,CSVGPGQGHAYEQYF
13,TRBD2,TRBJ2-7,-,TRBV27,TGTGCCACCGGACTAGCGGGGGCTCTCGAGCAGTACTTC,CATGLAGALEQYF
15,TRBD2,TRBJ2-3,few,TRBV6-5,TGTGCCAGCAGGGGGGGACTAACCTCCCCAGATACGCAGTATTTT,CASRGGLTSPDTQYF
13,-,TRBJ2-3,-,TRBV5-1,TGCGCCAGCAGACGGACGGTCACAGATACGCAGTATTTT,CASRRTVTDTQYF
11,-,TRBJ2-2,few,TRBV20-1,TGCAGTGCGCAGAACACCGGGGAGCTGTTTTTT,CSAQNTGELFF
13,-,TRBJ1-1,few,TRBV30,TGTGCCTACCGACCGGAGAGAAACACTGAAGCTTTCTTT,CAYRPERNTEAFF
14,TRBD2,TRBJ2-3,-,TRBV4-1,TGCGCCAGCAGCCGACTAGCTAGCACAGATACGCAGTATTTT,CASSRLASTDTQYF
13,-,TRBJ1-1,-,TRBV6-1,TGTGCCACCGGGGGGTTGGTGGACACTGAAGCTTTCTTT,CATGGLVDTEAFF
12,-,TRBJ1-6,once,TRBV5-1,TGCGCCAGCAGGGGAGTTAATTCACCCCTCCACTTT,CASRGVNSPLHF
14,-,TRBJ2-5,-,TRBV27,TGTGCCAGCAGTTTATCGATAGAGTGGGAGACCCAGTACTTC,CASSLSIEWETQYF
13,-,TRBJ2-5,-,TRBV5-6,TGTGCCAGCAGCTTGTGGGGCGAGGCGGGCCAGTACTTC,CASSLWGEAGQYF
14,-,TRBJ1-2,few,TRBV27,TGTGCCAGCAGTTTATCGAAGGGGGATCGGGGCTACACCTTC,CASSLSKGDRGYTF
13,-,TRBJ2-1,-,TRBV19,TGTGCCAGTAGTGTCACGGACATACATGAGCAGTTCTTC,CASSVTDIHEQFF
13,-,TRBJ1-2,-,TRBV4-1,TGCGCCAGCAGCCAGTCACAGGAGTATGGCTACACCTTC,CASSQSQEYGYTF
17,TRBD2,TRBJ2-3,-,TRBV15,TGTGCCACCAGCAGAGATCACCTAGCGGGGGGCACAGATACGCAGTATTTT,CATSRDHLAGGTDTQYF
15,-,TRBJ1-4,-,TRBV6-5,TGTGCCAGCAGCCGCTGGACAGCCCTTAATGAAAAACTGTTTTTT,CASSRWTALNEKLFF